Presented here are 2 T cell receptor beta chains from one specimen sequenced in a study of blood T cell repertoires in COVID-19. Sequencing used immunoSEQ multiplex PCR; TCRdb keeps in-frame clones, though not all of them. This sample has around 470,000 clones, with roughly 87% found just once. The material sequenced was peripheral blood. All receptors derive from a man younger than 35 with COVID-19, enrolled during active disease.

V usage is TRBV2 and J usage is TRBJ2-5; weak D call: TRBD1 (6 bases). Germline loops: CDR1 SNHLY, CDR2 FYNNEI. The CDR3 has 14 residues. Trimming removed 4 bases at V and 2 bases at J, with 11 bases between. CDR3 DNA: TGTGCCAGCAGTGGACAGGAGTTTCAAGAGACCCAGTACTTC. Translated: CASSGQEFQETQYF.

The CDR3, as DNA: TGTGCCAGCAGCCACGACACATATGGCTACACCTTC. Translating gives CASSHDTYGYTF. The V and J genes are TRBV5-4 and TRBJ1-2; D remains ambiguous. Germline values: CDR1 SGHNT, CDR2 YYREEE (reference sequence). The CDR3 is made up of 12 amino acids. V lost 4 bases, J lost 5 bases, and 9 bases lay in between.